This TCR beta chain was profiled in a study of T cell responses to AZD1222 COVID-19 vaccine. Using immunoSEQ multiplex PCR, the repertoire was profiled, and TCRdb retains in-frame clones only, with some absent. Of about 100,000 clones in the sample, about 93% were seen once. CDR3 length: 16 amino acids. The V gene end was trimmed by 2 bases and the J gene end by 3 bases; junction bases not matched to a gene: 10. Per the germline V gene, CDR1 is MNHNS and CDR2 is SASEGT. Material: peripheral blood, obtained on day 0 of AZD1222 vaccination. The origin of this receptor is an adult in good health. This chain connects TRBV6-1 to TRBJ2-7; 7 positions match TRBD1. The CDR3 coding sequence is TGTGCCAGCAGTGAATTAGGGGGACAGAACCACTACGAGCAGTACTTC. Protein sequence: CASSELGGQNHYEQYF.